The following is a T cell receptor beta chain sequence with its context. Antigen specificity is unknown. Its ends do not fully match the called genes, so a read error is possible. This record belongs to a study of T cell responses to AZD1222 COVID-19 vaccine. Notes on the study in general: Most donors were white British, females outnumbered males, and clonal diversity was possibly underestimated.

Produced via immunoSEQ multiplex PCR; TCRdb's table is partial and in-frame only. The table shows 110,000 to 150,000 clones, with about 94% occurring only once. There are 14 residues in the CDR3. The germline gives CDR1 SEHNR, CDR2 FQNEAQ (reference sequence). Specimen: peripheral blood, collected on day 0 of AZD1222 vaccination. This rearrangement joins TRBV7-9 to TRBJ1-6; D is unclear. This TCR derives from an adult in good health. CDR3: CASSFHRNNSPLHF. Written as DNA, the CDR3 is TGTGCCAGCAGCTTCCACAGAAATAACTCACCCCTCCACTTT.